The 27 T cell receptor beta chains listed next were all sequenced from one sample in a study of CD8+CD57+ T cells in acquired aplastic anemia. The authors sequenced patients whose flow cytometry had shown CD8+CD57+ cell expansion. Investigators profiled TCR beta VDJ and CDR3 from genomic DNA template. Each CDR3 protein gets one entry after TCRdb re-called the reads with MiXCR. The sample has a few hundred thousand distinct CDR3 sequences, under 50% seen once. Material for sequencing was sorted CD4+, CD8+, or CD8+CD57+ T cells (not recorded which) from PBMCs. These receptors all stem from a human donor with aplastic anemia.

A remark on this clonotype: The CDR3 end shows no conserved phenylalanine or tryptophan, and so a read error is likely. V and J are TRBV7-8 and TRBJ2-7; possibly TRBD1 for D (5 bases). Trimming removed 8 bases from V and 0 bases from J, with 20 bases in between. The CDR3 loop spans 16 amino acids. CDR1 and CDR2 (germline): SGHVS, FQNEAQ. CDR3 region: CASSPAGRADSYEQYL. The CDR3 DNA follows: TGTGCCAGCTCACCCGCCGGCAGGGCCGACTCCTACGAGCAGTACCTC.

J is TRBJ2-2 and V is TRBV2; no clear D gene. CDR1 SNHLY and CDR2 FYNNEI come from the germline V gene. Trimming removed 5 bases from V and 1 base from J, with 8 bases in between. There are 14 residues in the CDR3. This CDR3 is CASSFNRNTGELFF. CDR3 bases: TGTGCCAGCAGTTTTAACAGGAACACCGGGGAGCTGTTTTTT. Using reference TRBV2 and TRBJ2-2 for the parts outside the CDR3, the full variable domain is EPEVTQTPSHQVTQMGQEVILRCVPISNHLYFYWYRQILGQKVEFLVSFYNNEISEKSEIFDDQFSVERPDGSNFTLKIRSTKLEDSAMYFCASSFNRNTGELFFGEGSRLTVL.

The table lists this clonotype with many counts. This chain joins TRBV12-3 or TRBV12-4 and TRBJ1-1; TRBD1 is a possible D gene (5 bases). V was trimmed by 3 bases and J by 12 bases, leaving 14 bases between them. The CDR3 covers 12 residues. The CDR3 nucleotides read TGTGCCAGCAGTTTGATGGGGGACGAGACTTTCTTT. This sequence encodes CASSLMGDETFF.

In this sample, this clonotype turned up many times. This sequence joins TRBV7-2 and TRBJ1-1; D is uncertain. The CDR3 is 13 residues long. Germline-derived CDR1 and CDR2 are SGHTA and FQGNSA. V was trimmed by 1 base and J by 1 base, leaving 4 bases between them. The CDR3 DNA sequence: TGTGCCAGCAGCTTAGTACAGAACACTGAAGCTTTCTTT. Protein sequence: CASSLVQNTEAFF.

The V and J genes are TRBV29-1 and TRBJ1-3; no clear D gene. This CDR3 has 14 residues. Per the germline V gene, CDR1 is SQVTM and CDR2 is ANQGSEA. Trimming removed 7 bases from V and 0 bases from J, with 13 bases in between. CDR3 sequence (DNA): TGCAGCGGCCTACGGGGAGACTCTGGAAACACCATATATTTT. Amino acids: CSGLRGDSGNTIYF.

The CDR3 sequence is CASSGPGTSYEQYF. In DNA form, the CDR3 reads TGCGCCAGCAGTGGACCAGGGACCTCCTACGAGCAGTACTTC. The chain combines TRBV10-1 with TRBJ2-7; D could derive from TRBD1 or TRBD2 (5 bases each). V lost 4 bases, J lost 0 bases, and 10 bases lay in between. This CDR3 has 14 amino acids. Germline assignment: CDR1 WNHNN and CDR2 SYGVQD (reference sequence).

The chain uses TRBV7-7 and TRBJ2-7, with D perhaps assigned TRBD1 or TRBD2 (5 bases each). There are 15 residues in the CDR3. CDR1 is SSHAT, CDR2 FNYEAQ, per germline (reference sequence). V gave up 5 bases and J gave up 2 bases, with 16 bases separating them. CDR3 sequence reads: CASSQRDGPTYEQYF. For the CDR3, the DNA is TGTGCCAGCAGCCAGAGGGACGGCCCTACCTACGAGCAGTACTTC.

In its sample, this clonotype was seen many times. The gene calls are TRBV30 and TRBJ2-3, with D perhaps matching TRBD2 (6 bases). Germline assignment: CDR1 GTSNPN and CDR2 SVGIG (reference sequence). The CDR3 consists of 13 residues. Deletions cut 0 bases from V and 5 bases from J, with 9 bases between. The CDR3 DNA reads TGTGCCTGGAGTGTGACGGGGGAAGATACGCAGTATTTT. Translated: CAWSVTGEDTQYF.

In this sample, this clonotype turned up once. The chain recombines TRBV7-2 with TRBJ1-6, with 9 bases lining up with TRBD1. Losses at the gene ends were 1 base for V and 7 bases for J; bases not matched to a gene: 5. Germline V gene data show CDR1 as SGHTA and CDR2 as FQGNSA. The CDR3 is 16 amino acids. The CDR3 DNA reads as TGTGCCAGCAGCTTAGGGAGACAGGGGGACAATTCACCCCTCCACTTT. Its protein product is CASSLGRQGDNSPLHF.

CDR3 sequence reads: CATSGSYSNQPQHF. DNA for the CDR3: TGTGCCACCAGTGGCAGTTATAGCAATCAGCCCCAGCATTTT. The V call is TRBV24-1, the J call TRBJ1-5, with unresolved D. The V gene lost 5 bases and the J gene lost 0 bases, with 7 bases spanning the gap. CDR1 is KGHDR and CDR2 is SFDVKD in the germline V gene. The CDR3 consists of 14 residues.

The chain has TRBV19 and TRBJ1-6, with D perhaps TRBD1 (5 bases). In germline, CDR1 is LNHDA, CDR2 SQIVND (reference sequence). The CDR3 sequence is 15 residues long. Trimming stripped 1 base from V and 7 bases from J, with 11 bases between. The CDR3 loop is CASSIVYGGNSPLHF. For the CDR3, the DNA is TGTGCCAGTAGTATAGTTTACGGGGGGAATTCACCCCTCCACTTT.

A single count supports this clonotype. The junction does not match germline at one end; this may be a read error. V gene TRBV7-3 combines with J gene TRBJ1-2, with D perhaps TRBD1 (5 bases). CDR3 length: 16 amino acids. The germline V gene has CDR1 SGHTA and CDR2 FQGTGA. As DNA, the CDR3 is TGCGCCAGCAGCTTAACTGCTCAGACAGCTAACTATGGCTACACCTTC. It specifies CASSLTAQTANYGYTF.

The chain joins TRBV29-1 to TRBJ1-1, with 11 nucleotides matching TRBD1. Per the germline V gene, CDR1 is SQVTM and CDR2 is ANQGSEA. The CDR3 sequence is 13 residues long. Losses at the gene ends were 7 bases for V and 7 bases for J; bases not matched to a gene: 8. The CDR3 spells CSARTGGADEAFF. The DNA for the CDR3 is TGCAGCGCAAGGACAGGGGGCGCGGATGAAGCTTTCTTT.

This clonotype appeared a single time. The chain joins TRBV9 to TRBJ1-1, with D perhaps TRBD1 (6 bases). V lost 6 bases and J 7 bases, leaving 16 bases between the germline ends. Looked up from germline, CDR1 is SGDLS and CDR2 is YYNGEE. CDR3 size: 13 residues. The CDR3: CASTEQGGFEAFF. CDR3 in DNA: TGTGCCAGCACAGAACAGGGCGGCTTTGAAGCTTTCTTT.

This clonotype was seen a few times. The rearrangement links TRBV4-2 to TRBJ2-7, with 7 bases fitting TRBD2. The germline V gene has CDR1 LGHNA and CDR2 YNFKEQ. The CDR3 length is 15 residues. With 5 bases clipped from V and 0 bases from J, the junction kept 7 bases outside the gene matches. This CDR3 is CASSGAIAGSYEQYF. The CDR3 DNA follows: TGTGCCAGCAGCGGCGCAATAGCGGGCTCCTACGAGCAGTACTTC.

This clonotype occurred many times. V gene TRBV19 combines with J gene TRBJ2-1; the D gene is possibly TRBD2 (5 bases). There are 13 residues in the CDR3. V was shortened by 1 base and J by 7 bases, with 8 bases between the two germline ends. Per germline, CDR1 LNHDA and CDR2 SQIVND (reference sequence). The CDR3, as DNA: TGTGCCAGTAGTATAGTGCTAGCTAATGAGCAGTTCTTC. It specifies CASSIVLANEQFF.

This clonotype appeared many times. The rearrangement links TRBV7-8 to TRBJ1-3; D may be TRBD1 (5 bases). Germline V gene lookup returns CDR1 SGHVS and CDR2 FQNEAQ. The V end lost 1 base, the J end lost 2 bases, and 9 bases lay between the germline ends. This CDR3 region has 15 residues. The CDR3 reads CASSLGRGPGNTIYF. The CDR3 DNA is TGTGCCAGCAGCTTAGGGCGGGGACCTGGAAACACCATATATTTT.

This clonotype came up once. The junction and the germline gene differ at one end; a read error may be behind it. The V and J genes are TRBV10-2 and TRBJ2-7, with D possibly matching TRBD2 (6 bases). The germline gives CDR1 WSHSY, CDR2 SAAADI. CDR3 length equals 15 residues. CDR3 sequence: CASGESSVGTYEQYF. CDR3 DNA: TGCGCCAGCGGTGAGTCTAGCGTAGGAACTTACGAGCAGTACTTC.

In its sample, this clonotype was seen many times. The chain is built from TRBV13 and TRBJ1-1, with D tentatively TRBD1 (5 bases). The CDR3 runs to 15 residues. V was pared by 3 bases and J by 5 bases, with 16 bases between. The V gene's germline CDR1 is PRHDT and CDR2 FYEKMQ (reference sequence). CDR3 loop: CASSFRAGGETEAFF. DNA for the CDR3: TGTGCCAGCAGCTTTCGTGCTGGGGGAGAGACTGAAGCTTTCTTT.

The chain is built from TRBV2 and TRBJ1-1; 7 bases are a match to TRBD1. V was clipped by 7 bases and J by 6 bases; unmatched bases: 11. Germline V lookup: CDR1 SNHLY, CDR2 FYNNEI. This CDR3 contains 14 residues. CDR3 coding DNA: TGTGCCAGCACGGTTCGGGACAGAACGGCTGAAGCTTTCTTT. Protein sequence: CASTVRDRTAEAFF.

This clonotype was recorded at least ten times. This chain links TRBV20-1 with TRBJ2-7; tentatively, D is TRBD1 (5 bases). The ends were cut back, 3 bases at V and 4 bases at J, with 10 bases in the middle. The CDR3 consists of 12 residues. The germline gives CDR1 DFQATT, CDR2 SNEGSKA (reference sequence). The CDR3 DNA reads TGCAGTGCTAGGGGTCCAGGGTACGAGCAGTACTTC. It specifies CSARGPGYEQYF.

The V gene is TRBV19, the J gene TRBJ2-7; D is possibly TRBD1 (6 bases). V gave up 3 bases and J gave up 7 bases, with 13 bases separating them. Germline CDR1 reads LNHDA; CDR2 reads SQIVND (reference sequence). The CDR3 has 13 amino acids. The CDR3 reads CASSMTGTGEQYV. The CDR3, as DNA: TGTGCCAGTAGTATGACAGGTACGGGGGAGCAGTACGTC.

V usage is TRBV10-1 and J usage is TRBJ2-2; D not certain. The germline V gene has CDR1 WNHNN and CDR2 SYGVQD (reference sequence). Trimming shortened V by 0 bases and J by 5 bases, and 4 bases separated the two germline ends. The CDR3 runs 13 residues. The CDR3 coding sequence is TGCGCCAGCAGTGAGTCACCGACCGGGGAGCTGTTTTTT. Amino acids: CASSESPTGELFF.

The V call is TRBV20-1, the J call TRBJ1-2; 9 nucleotides line up with TRBD1. Germline V gene data show CDR1 as DFQATT and CDR2 as SNEGSKA (reference sequence). J was trimmed by 8 bases and V by 6 bases; bases with no gene match: 13. The CDR3 runs to 14 residues. The CDR3: CSAGTGFTTVGYTF. The CDR3 region has the DNA TGCAGTGCCGGGACAGGGTTCACGACGGTGGGCTACACCTTC.

As DNA, the CDR3 is TGTGCCACCAGCAGTTTGGCCAGGGGTGAGCAGTACTTC. Its translation is CATSSLARGEQYF. The chain joins TRBV15 to TRBJ2-7; possible D gene TRBD1, 6 bases. The germline V and J ends were trimmed by 3 bases and 7 bases, with 13 bases remaining between them. The CDR3 spans 13 residues. Germline loops: CDR1 LNHNV, CDR2 YYDKDF (reference sequence). Based on the CDR3 plus reference TRBV15 and TRBJ2-7, the full variable domain is DAMVIQNPRYQVTQFGKPVTLSCSQTLNHNVMYWYQQKSSQAPKLLFHYYDKDFNNEADTPDNFQSRRPNTSFCFLDIRSPGLGDTAMYLCATSSLARGEQYFGPGTRLTVT.

The chain joins TRBV20-1 to TRBJ1-1; D not resolved. There are 12 residues in the CDR3. Germline loops: CDR1 DFQATT, CDR2 SNEGSKA (reference sequence). The V end was cut by 6 bases, the J end by 1 base, with 9 bases between. DNA of the CDR3: TGCAGTGCCCCGGATACGAACACTGAAGCTTTCTTT. Translating gives CSAPDTNTEAFF.

This clonotype has more than one count but fewer than ten. A much larger clone differs from this one at a single base, so this may be a read error. This chain links TRBV6-6 with TRBJ1-1, with unresolved D. Germline V gene data show CDR1 as MNHNY and CDR2 as SVGAGI (reference sequence). The CDR3 is 13 amino acids. The CDR3 sequence: CASPWPGNTEASF. CDR3 coding DNA: TGTGCCAGCCCTTGGCCGGGGAACACTGAAGCTTCCTTT.